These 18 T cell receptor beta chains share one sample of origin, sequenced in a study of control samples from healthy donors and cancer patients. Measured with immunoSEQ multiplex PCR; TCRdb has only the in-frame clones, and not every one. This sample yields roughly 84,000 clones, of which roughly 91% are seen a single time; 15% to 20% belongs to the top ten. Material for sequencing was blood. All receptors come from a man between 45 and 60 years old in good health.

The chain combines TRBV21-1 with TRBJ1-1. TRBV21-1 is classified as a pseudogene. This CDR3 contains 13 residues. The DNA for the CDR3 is TGTGCCAGCCCATTGACGGAGGACACTGAAGCTTTCTTT. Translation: CASPLTEDTEAFF.

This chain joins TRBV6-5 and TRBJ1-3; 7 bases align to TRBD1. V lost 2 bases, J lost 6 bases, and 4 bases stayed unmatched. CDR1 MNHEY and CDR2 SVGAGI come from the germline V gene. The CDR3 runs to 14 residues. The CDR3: CASSYIGTANTIYF. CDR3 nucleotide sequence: TGTGCCAGCAGTTACATCGGGACAGCAAACACCATATATTTT.

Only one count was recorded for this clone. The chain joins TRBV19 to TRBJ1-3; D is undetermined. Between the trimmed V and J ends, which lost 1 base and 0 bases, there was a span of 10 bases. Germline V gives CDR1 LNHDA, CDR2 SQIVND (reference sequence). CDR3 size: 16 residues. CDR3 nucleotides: TGTGCCAGTAGTATAGCACAATCGCACTCTGGAAACACCATATATTTT. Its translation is CASSIAQSHSGNTIYF.

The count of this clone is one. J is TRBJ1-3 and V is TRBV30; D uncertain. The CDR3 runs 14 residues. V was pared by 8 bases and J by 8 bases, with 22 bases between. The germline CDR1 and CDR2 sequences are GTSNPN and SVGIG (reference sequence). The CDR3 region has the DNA TGTGCCAGGACCCGGCGCGACTCCGGGGACACCATATATTTT. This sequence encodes CARTRRDSGDTIYF.

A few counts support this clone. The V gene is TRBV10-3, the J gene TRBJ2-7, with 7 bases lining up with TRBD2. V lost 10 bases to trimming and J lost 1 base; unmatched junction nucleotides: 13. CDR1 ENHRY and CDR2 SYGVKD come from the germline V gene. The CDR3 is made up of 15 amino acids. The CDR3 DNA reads TGTGCCACCAGGGCTCAGGCGGGGGAATCCTACGAGCAGTACTTC. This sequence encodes CATRAQAGESYEQYF.

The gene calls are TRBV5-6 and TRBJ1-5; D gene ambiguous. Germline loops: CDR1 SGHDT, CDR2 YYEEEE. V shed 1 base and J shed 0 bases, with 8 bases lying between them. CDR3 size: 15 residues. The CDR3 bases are TGTGCCAGCAGCTTGATGTTTAATAGCAATCAGCCCCAGCATTTT. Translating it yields CASSLMFNSNQPQHF.

In nucleotides, the CDR3 is TGTGCCAGCAGCTTCGGGGCCGACACTGAAGCTTTCTTT. It specifies CASSFGADTEAFF. The chain is built from TRBV7-2 and TRBJ1-1; D may be TRBD1 (5 bases). Germline V gene sequence: CDR1 SGHTA, CDR2 FQGNSA. This CDR3 contains 13 residues. V lost 3 bases to trimming and J lost 3 bases, with 8 bases between them.

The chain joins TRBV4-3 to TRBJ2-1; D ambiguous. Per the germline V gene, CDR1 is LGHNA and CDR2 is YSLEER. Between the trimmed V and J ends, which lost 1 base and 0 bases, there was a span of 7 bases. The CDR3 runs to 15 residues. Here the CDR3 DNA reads TGCGCCAGCAGCCAAGTAGCAAGCTCCTACAATGAGCAGTTCTTC. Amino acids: CASSQVASSYNEQFF.

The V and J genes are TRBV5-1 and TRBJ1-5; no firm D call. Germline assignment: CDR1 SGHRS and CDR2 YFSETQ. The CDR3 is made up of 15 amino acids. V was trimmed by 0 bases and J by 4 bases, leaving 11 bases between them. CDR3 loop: CASSLGVGRNQPQHF. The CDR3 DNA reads TGCGCCAGCAGCTTGGGGGTGGGGAGGAATCAGCCCCAGCATTTT.

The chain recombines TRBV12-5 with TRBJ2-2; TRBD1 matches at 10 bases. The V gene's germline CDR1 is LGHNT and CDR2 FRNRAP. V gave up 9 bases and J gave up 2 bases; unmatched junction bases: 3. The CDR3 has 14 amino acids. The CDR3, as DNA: TGTGCTAGCCGGGACAGGGGTAACACCGGGGAGCTGTTTTTT. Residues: CASRDRGNTGELFF. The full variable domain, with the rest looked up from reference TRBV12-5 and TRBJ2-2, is DARVTQTPRHKVTEMGQEVTMRCQPILGHNTVFWYRQTMMQGLELLAYFRNRAPLDDSGMPKDRFSAEMPDATLATLKIQPSEPRDSAVYFCASRDRGNTGELFFGEGSRLTVL.

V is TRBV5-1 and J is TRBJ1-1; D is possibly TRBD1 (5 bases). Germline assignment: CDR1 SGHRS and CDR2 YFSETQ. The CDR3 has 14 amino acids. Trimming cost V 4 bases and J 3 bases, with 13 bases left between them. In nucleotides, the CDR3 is TGCGCCAGCAGCCCGTTTCAGGGTTACACTGAAGCTTTCTTT. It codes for CASSPFQGYTEAFF. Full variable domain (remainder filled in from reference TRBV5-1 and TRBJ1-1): KAGVTQTPRYLIKTRGQQVTLSCSPISGHRSVSWYQQTPGQGLQFLFEYFSETQRNKGNFPGRFSGRQFSNSRSEMNVSTLELGDSALYLCASSPFQGYTEAFFGQGTRLTVV.

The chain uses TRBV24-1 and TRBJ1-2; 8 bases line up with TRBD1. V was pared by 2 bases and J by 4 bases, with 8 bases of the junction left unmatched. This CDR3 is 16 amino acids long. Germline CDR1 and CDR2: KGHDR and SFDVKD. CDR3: CATSDWGSTGAYGYTF. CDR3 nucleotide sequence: TGTGCCACCAGTGATTGGGGGTCGACAGGGGCCTATGGCTACACCTTC.

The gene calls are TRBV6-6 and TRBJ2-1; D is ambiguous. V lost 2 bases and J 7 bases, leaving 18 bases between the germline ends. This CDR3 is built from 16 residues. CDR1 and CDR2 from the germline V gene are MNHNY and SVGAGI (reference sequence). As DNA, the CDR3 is TGTGCCAGCAGTTACGCCCGAAGGGCTAAATGGAATGAGCAGTTCTTC. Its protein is CASSYARRAKWNEQFF.

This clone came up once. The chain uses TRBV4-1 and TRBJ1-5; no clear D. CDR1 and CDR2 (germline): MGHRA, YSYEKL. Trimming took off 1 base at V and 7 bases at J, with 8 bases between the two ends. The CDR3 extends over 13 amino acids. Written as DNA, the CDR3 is TGCGCCAGCAGCCAAGGGTCCTGGCAGCCCCAGCATTTT. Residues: CASSQGSWQPQHF.

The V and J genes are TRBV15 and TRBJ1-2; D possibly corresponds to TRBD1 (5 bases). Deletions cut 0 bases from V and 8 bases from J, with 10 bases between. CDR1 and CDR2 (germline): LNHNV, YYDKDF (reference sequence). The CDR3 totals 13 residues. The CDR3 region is CATSRDPEGGYTF. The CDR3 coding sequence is TGTGCCACCAGCAGAGACCCGGAGGGGGGCTACACCTTC.

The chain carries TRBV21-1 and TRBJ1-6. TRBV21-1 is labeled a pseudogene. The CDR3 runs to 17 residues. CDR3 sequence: CASSKRGGLSRNSPLHF. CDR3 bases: TGTGCCAGCAGCAAAAGGGGGGGATTGAGTCGGAATTCACCCCTCCACTTT.

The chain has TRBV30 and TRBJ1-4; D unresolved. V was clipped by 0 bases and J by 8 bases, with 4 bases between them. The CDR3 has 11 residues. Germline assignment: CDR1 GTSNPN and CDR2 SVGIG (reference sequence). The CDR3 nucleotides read TGTGCCTGGAGTGTAGGGGAAAAACTGTTTTTT. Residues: CAWSVGEKLFF.

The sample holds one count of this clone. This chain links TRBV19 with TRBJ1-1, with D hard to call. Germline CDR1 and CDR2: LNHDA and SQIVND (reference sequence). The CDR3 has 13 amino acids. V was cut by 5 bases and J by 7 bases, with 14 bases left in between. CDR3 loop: CASSWGLGDEAFF. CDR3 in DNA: TGTGCCAGTAGTTGGGGTTTGGGTGATGAAGCTTTCTTT.